Shown below are 10 T cell receptor beta chains from a single sample sequenced in a study of identical twins. TCRdb re-derived calls from the 5' RACE reads in MiXCR, one entry per CDR3 protein. Among approximately 700,000 distinct CDR3 sequences listed, approximately 18% were seen once. The same data also contributed to another study, on T cells expressing NK-cell markers.

Sequenced input: PBMCs. These receptors originate from a woman aged 18-29 years in good health.

This clonotype was counted a few times. J is TRBJ2-3 and V is TRBV5-1; 8 bases map to TRBD1. The germline CDR1 and CDR2 sequences are SGHRS and YFSETQ. This CDR3 has 14 amino acids. V gave up 10 bases and J gave up 4 bases; unmatched junction bases: 11. CDR3 region: CACNGGQGPDTQYF. The CDR3 DNA reads as TGCGCCTGCAATGGCGGACAGGGCCCAGATACGCAGTATTTT.

In this sample, this clonotype turned up a few times. The chain carries TRBV11-2 and TRBJ2-3; perhaps TRBD2 as D (6 bases). The germline CDR1 and CDR2 sequences are SGHAT and FQNNGV. V gave up 2 bases and J gave up 2 bases, with 14 bases separating them. The CDR3 extends over 16 amino acids. The CDR3 here is CASSLNNGGATDTQYF. CDR3 sequence (DNA): TGTGCCAGCAGCTTAAATAACGGAGGGGCCACAGATACGCAGTATTTT.

In this sample, this clonotype turned up many times. The chain carries TRBV6-1 and TRBJ2-1, with 13 bases lining up with TRBD2. Germline CDR1 and CDR2: MNHNS and SASEGT. Trimming removed 6 bases from V and 0 bases from J; junction bases left unmatched: 8. The CDR3 consists of 18 residues. DNA for the CDR3: TGTGCCAGCAGAACCGGGACTAGCGGGGTGAGCTCCTACAATGAGCAGTTCTTC. It is translated as CASRTGTSGVSSYNEQFF.

Only a few counts were recorded for this clonotype. The rearrangement links TRBV6-2 or TRBV6-3 to TRBJ2-7; 9 bases are a match to TRBD2. The CDR3 length is 15 residues. Germline lookup yields CDR1 MNHEY and CDR2 SVGEGT. V lost 5 bases to trimming and J lost 0 bases; unmatched junction nucleotides: 5. CDR3 coding DNA: TGTGCCAGCAGTGGGCTAGCGGGGCCCTCCTACGAGCAGTACTTC. This sequence encodes CASSGLAGPSYEQYF.

CDR3 in amino acids: CASTATRCHSGANVLTF. The CDR3, as DNA: TGTGCCAGCACCGCGACTAGGTGCCATTCTGGGGCCAACGTCCTGACTTTC. The chain links TRBV12-3 or TRBV12-4 to TRBJ2-6; possible D gene TRBD2, 6 bases. This CDR3 has 17 residues. V lost 7 bases and J 1 base, leaving 17 bases between the germline ends.

This clonotype was found a few times. V usage is TRBV7-9 and J usage is TRBJ2-2; 8 bases agree with TRBD2. This CDR3 has 17 residues. CDR1 SEHNR and CDR2 FQNEAQ come from the germline V gene (reference sequence). J gave up 0 bases and V 5 bases, and 8 bases lay outside the gene matches. CDR3 sequence: CASSPTQRGPNTGELFF. The CDR3 bases are TGTGCCAGCAGCCCGACCCAGCGGGGGCCGAACACCGGGGAGCTGTTTTTT. Complete variable domain (other parts from reference TRBV7-9 and TRBJ2-2): DTGVSQNPRHKITKRGQNVTFRCDPISEHNRLYWYRQTLGQGPEFLTYFQNEAQLEKSRLLSDRFSAERPKGSFSTLEIQRTEQGDSAMYLCASSPTQRGPNTGELFFGEGSRLTVL.

The V and J genes are TRBV7-2 and TRBJ1-2, with no clear D. The V end lost 2 bases, the J end lost 6 bases, and 16 bases lay between the germline ends. CDR3 length equals 15 residues. Germline CDR1 SGHTA, CDR2 FQGNSA. The CDR3 region is CASSLLLAGWNGYTF. The CDR3 DNA reads as TGTGCCAGCAGCTTACTTCTCGCAGGATGGAATGGCTACACCTTC.

This clonotype was counted ten times or more. The J gene is TRBJ2-5, the V gene TRBV3-1, with 7 bases lining up with TRBD1. Germline trimming cut 2 bases from V and 7 bases from J; bases unmatched to any gene: 7. CDR3 length equals 14 residues. The germline gives CDR1 LGHDT, CDR2 YNNKEL (reference sequence). The CDR3 is CASSQSEGAGTQYF. The CDR3 DNA sequence: TGTGCCAGCAGCCAATCTGAGGGGGCTGGGACCCAGTACTTC.

This clonotype appeared a few times. The chain carries TRBV4-3 and TRBJ2-1; 7 bases map to TRBD2. This CDR3 is built from 17 residues. CDR1 LGHNA and CDR2 YSLEER come from the germline V gene. The trim removed 3 bases at V and 9 bases at J, leaving 17 bases unmatched. CDR3 protein: CASSHSPIAGAIREQFF. For the CDR3, the DNA is TGCGCCAGCAGCCATAGCCCGATAGCGGGTGCCATACGTGAGCAGTTCTTC.

The chain combines TRBV6-1 with TRBJ2-1, with D possibly being TRBD1 or TRBD2 (6 bases each). V was trimmed by 7 bases and J by 3 bases, leaving 13 bases between them. The V gene's germline CDR1 is MNHNS and CDR2 SASEGT. This CDR3 comprises 14 residues. This CDR3 reads CASTEGGLYNEQFF. The CDR3 DNA reads as TGTGCCAGCACCGAGGGGGGCCTCTACAATGAGCAGTTCTTC.